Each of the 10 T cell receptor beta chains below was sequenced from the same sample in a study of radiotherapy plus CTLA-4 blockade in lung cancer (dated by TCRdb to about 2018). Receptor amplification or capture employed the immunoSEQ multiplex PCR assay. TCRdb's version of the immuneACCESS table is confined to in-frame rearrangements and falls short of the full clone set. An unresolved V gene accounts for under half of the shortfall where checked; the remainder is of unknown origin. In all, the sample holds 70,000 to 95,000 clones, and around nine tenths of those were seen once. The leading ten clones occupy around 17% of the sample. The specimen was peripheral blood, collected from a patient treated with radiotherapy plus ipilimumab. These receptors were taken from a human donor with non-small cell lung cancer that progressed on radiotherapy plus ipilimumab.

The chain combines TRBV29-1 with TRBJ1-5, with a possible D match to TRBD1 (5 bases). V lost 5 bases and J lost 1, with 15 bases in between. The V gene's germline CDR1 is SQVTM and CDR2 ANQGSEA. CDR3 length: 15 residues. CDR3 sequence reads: CSVFPQGRSNQPQHF. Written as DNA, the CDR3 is TGCAGCGTTTTCCCGCAGGGAAGGAGCAATCAGCCCCAGCATTTT.

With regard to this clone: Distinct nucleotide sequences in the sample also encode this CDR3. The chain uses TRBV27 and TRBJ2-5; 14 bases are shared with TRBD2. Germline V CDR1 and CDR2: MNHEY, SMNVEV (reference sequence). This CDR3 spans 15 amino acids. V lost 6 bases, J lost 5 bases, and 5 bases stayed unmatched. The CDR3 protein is CASRGLAGGGETQYF. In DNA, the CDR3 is TGTGCCAGCAGAGGACTAGCGGGAGGAGGGGAGACCCAGTACTTC.

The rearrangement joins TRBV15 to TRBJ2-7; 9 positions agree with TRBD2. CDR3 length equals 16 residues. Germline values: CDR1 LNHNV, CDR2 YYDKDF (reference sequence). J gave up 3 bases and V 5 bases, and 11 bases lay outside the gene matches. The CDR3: CATSDGVAGARYEQYF. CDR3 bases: TGTGCCACCAGCGATGGAGTAGCGGGGGCCCGCTACGAGCAGTACTTC.

The CDR3 spells CASSQKGIALGGEKLFF. The CDR3 nucleotides read TGCGCCAGCAGCCAAAAGGGGATAGCTCTGGGTGGTGAAAAACTGTTTTTT. The gene calls are TRBV4-3 and TRBJ1-4; TRBD1 is a possible D gene (5 bases). Germline V lookup: CDR1 LGHNA, CDR2 YSLEER. V was clipped by 2 bases and J by 7 bases, with 20 bases between them. This CDR3 spans 17 amino acids.

CDR3 in DNA: TGTGCCAGCAAGAGGGACAGGGGGCGCGATGGAGCTTTCTTT. Protein sequence: CASKRDRGRDGAFF. The chain has TRBV6-1 and TRBJ1-1; 12 bases fit TRBD1. V shed 7 bases, J shed 10 bases, and the junction held 10 bases outside the gene matches. From germline, CDR1 is MNHNS and CDR2 SASEGT. The CDR3 extends over 14 amino acids.

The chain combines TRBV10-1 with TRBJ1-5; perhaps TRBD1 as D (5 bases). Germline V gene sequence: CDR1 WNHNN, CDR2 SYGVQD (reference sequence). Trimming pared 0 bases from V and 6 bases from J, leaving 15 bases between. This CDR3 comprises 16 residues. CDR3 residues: CASSESSWWGGQPQHF. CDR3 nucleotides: TGCGCCAGCAGTGAGTCGAGTTGGTGGGGGGGTCAGCCCCAGCATTTT.

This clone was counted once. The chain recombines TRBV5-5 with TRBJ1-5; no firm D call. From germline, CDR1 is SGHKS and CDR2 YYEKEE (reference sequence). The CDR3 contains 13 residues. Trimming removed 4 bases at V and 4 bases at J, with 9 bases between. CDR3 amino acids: CASSVSPNQPQHF. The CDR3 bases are TGTGCCAGCAGCGTAAGCCCTAATCAGCCCCAGCATTTT. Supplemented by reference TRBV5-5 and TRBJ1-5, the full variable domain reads DAGVTQSPTHLIKTRGQQVTLRCSPISGHKSVSWYQQVLGQGPQFIFQYYEKEERGRGNFPDRFSARQFPNYSSELNVNALLLGDSALYLCASSVSPNQPQHFGDGTRLSIL.

CDR3 DNA sequence: TGTGCCAGCTCACCGACGGACACCTATGGCTACACCTTC. Its protein product is CASSPTDTYGYTF. The chain joins TRBV18 to TRBJ1-2; TRBD1 might be the D (5 bases). V lost 3 bases and J 4 bases, leaving 9 bases between the germline ends. The CDR3 is 13 residues long. CDR1 and CDR2 (germline): KGHSH, LQKENI.

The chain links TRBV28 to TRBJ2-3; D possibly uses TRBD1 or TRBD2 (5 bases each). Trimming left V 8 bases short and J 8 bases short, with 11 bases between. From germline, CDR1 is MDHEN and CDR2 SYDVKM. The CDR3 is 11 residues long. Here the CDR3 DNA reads TGTGCCAGCGGGACGACCGTTACGCAGTATTTT. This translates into CASGTTVTQYF.

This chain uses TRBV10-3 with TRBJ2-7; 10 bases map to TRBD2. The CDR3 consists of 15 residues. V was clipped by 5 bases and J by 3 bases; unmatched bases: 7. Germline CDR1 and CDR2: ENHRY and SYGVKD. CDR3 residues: CAISSGTSDGYEQYF. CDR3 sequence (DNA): TGTGCCATCAGTTCCGGGACTAGCGACGGCTACGAGCAGTACTTC.